This T cell receptor beta chain was sequenced for a study of blood T cell repertoires in COVID-19. Using immunoSEQ multiplex PCR, the repertoire was profiled, and TCRdb retains in-frame clones only, with some absent. Altogether over 200,000 clones are present, approximately 84% being singletons, with the ten largest covering 15%. V lost 3 bases and J 5 bases, leaving 11 bases between the germline ends. CDR3 size: 14 residues. The germline V gene has CDR1 SGHNT and CDR2 YYREEE (reference sequence). The source of this sequence is a man aged 40-49 years who had recovered from COVID-19. The chain has TRBV5-4 and TRBJ1-4; D perhaps matches TRBD1 (6 bases). The sequenced sample consisted of PBMCs or T cells enriched from blood (not recorded which). In nucleotides, the CDR3 is TGTGCCAGCAGCTGGCCAGGGGTGAATGAAAAACTGTTTTTT. Translation: CASSWPGVNEKLFF. The whole variable domain, remainder taken from reference TRBV5-4 and TRBJ1-4, is ETGVTQSPTHLIKTRGQQVTLRCSSQSGHNTVSWYQQALGQGPQFIFQYYREEENGRGNFPPRFSGLQFPNYSSELNVNALELDDSALYLCASSWPGVNEKLFFGSGTQLSVL.